This T cell receptor (beta chain) was observed in a study of high-grade serous ovarian cancer treatment subgroups. For the study at large: Samples averaged roughly 14,000 reads and around 7,000 unique TCR beta rearrangements.

The method was immunoSEQ multiplex PCR; TCRdb's version includes in-frame clones alone and lacks a portion of them. Among about 30,000 clones listed, approximately 79% were seen once. The tumor samples were collected prior to definitive surgery or chemotherapy. Study-wide results and limits: TCR relatedness rose with neoantigen level and trended with mutation load. Only CDR3 was analyzed; CDR1 and CDR2 were not. Tumors within one patient showed repertoire similarity of roughly 0.1 to 0.8.

Regarding this clone: Its antigen is not identified.

The receptor was isolated from a human donor with high-grade serous ovarian cancer. The sample comprised tumor tissue.

CDR3 amino acids: CASSSGTSGISDTQYF. The CDR3 coding sequence is TGTGCCAGCAGCTCTGGGACTAGCGGGATTTCTGATACGCAGTATTTT. V gene TRBV11-2 combines with J gene TRBJ2-3; 13 bases match TRBD2. CDR1 is SGHAT and CDR2 is FQNNGV in the germline V gene. This CDR3 has 16 residues. V shed 4 bases and J 6 bases; nucleotides not matched to a gene: 7.